Sequencing of this T cell receptor beta chain was carried out in a study of shared clonotypes between healthy human individuals. Trimming took 3 bases from V and 0 from J; bases not matched to a gene: 4. The CDR3 covers 15 residues. CDR1 LNHDA and CDR2 SQIVND come from the germline V gene (reference sequence). Data came from immunoSEQ multiplex PCR; TCRdb stores just in-frame clones and leaves some out. The sample includes 450,000 to 500,000 clones, over 75% of them seen just once. The rearrangement links TRBV19 to TRBJ2-5; 7 bases agree with TRBD1. The sequenced sample consisted of PBMCs. The sequence was obtained from a woman aged 40 to 49 in good health. Some clones in this sample may be carry-over from other donors' samples. The CDR3: CASSIGTENQETQYF. DNA of the CDR3: TGTGCCAGTAGTATCGGGACAGAGAACCAAGAGACCCAGTACTTC.